This entry lists 21 T cell receptor beta chains sequenced from one sample in a study of CD8 T cells in Susac syndrome. RNA, at about 0.5 to 1 ug, was reverse transcribed with random hexamers. TCRdb re-called the immunoSEQ multiplex PCR reads through MiXCR, storing one row per CDR3 protein. The table includes 150,000 to 160,000 distinct CDR3 sequences, 95% to 96% detected once. The material sequenced was CD8+ T cells from PBMCs. The receptors were gathered from a human donor with multiple sclerosis.

This clonotype was recorded once. This chain joins TRBV11-1 and TRBJ2-7; D tentatively fits TRBD1 or TRBD2 (5 bases each). Per the germline V gene, CDR1 is SGHAT and CDR2 is FQDESV (reference sequence). CDR3 length equals 13 residues. V shed 3 bases and J shed 2 bases, with 8 bases lying between them. CDR3 region: CASSLRGPYEQYV. CDR3 coding DNA: TGTGCCAGCAGCTTGAGGGGACCCTACGAGCAGTACGTC.

V and J are TRBV12-5 and TRBJ2-2; 7 nucleotides align to TRBD1. This CDR3 comprises 17 residues. V trimming: 1 base; J trimming: 3 bases; junction bases outside the gene matches: 8. The germline V gene encodes CDR1 LGHNT and CDR2 FRNRAP. The CDR3 region is CASGLGNRGTDTGELFF. The CDR3 DNA reads as TGTGCTAGTGGTTTGGGGAACAGGGGAACGGACACCGGGGAGCTGTTTTTT.

The rearrangement uses TRBV6-2 or TRBV6-3 and TRBJ1-5, with a tentative D call TRBD1 (5 bases). CDR1 and CDR2 (germline): MNHEY, SVGEGT. The CDR3 totals 15 residues. Trimming cost V 6 bases and J 0 bases, with 12 bases left between them. CDR3 sequence reads: CASSPDSDSNQPQHF. The CDR3 DNA reads as TGTGCCAGCAGCCCCGACAGTGATAGCAATCAGCCCCAGCATTTT.

This chain links TRBV6-1 with TRBJ1-1, with D perhaps matching TRBD1 (6 bases). Per the germline V gene, CDR1 is MNHNS and CDR2 is SASEGT. The CDR3 sequence is 16 residues long. V lost 8 bases and J 0 bases, leaving 19 bases between the germline ends. The CDR3 protein is CASPNLAGAMNTEAFF. DNA for the CDR3: TGTGCCAGCCCTAACTTGGCAGGGGCGATGAACACTGAAGCTTTCTTT.

The chain couples TRBV5-6 to TRBJ2-3; 7 positions agree with TRBD1. The germline V gene encodes CDR1 SGHDT and CDR2 YYEEEE. The CDR3 extends over 18 amino acids. The V gene end was trimmed by 7 bases and the J gene end by 3 bases; junction bases not matched to a gene: 20. CDR3: CASPQGCSAGGRTDTQYF. In DNA, the CDR3 is TGTGCCAGCCCCCAAGGATGCTCGGCAGGGGGTAGGACAGATACGCAGTATTTT.

The rearrangement joins TRBV5-1 to TRBJ2-1; 9 bases are shared with TRBD1. Germline values: CDR1 SGHRS, CDR2 YFSETQ. This CDR3 region has 15 residues. V lost 4 bases and J lost 10; bases outside the gene matches: 12. CDR3 residues: CASSHRTRQGVEQFF. The CDR3 DNA reads as TGCGCCAGCAGCCATCGGACGCGACAGGGGGTAGAGCAGTTCTTC.

The chain is built from TRBV23-1 and TRBJ1-1; D gene unclear. TRBV23-1 is an ORF, with its function uncertain. V gave up 6 bases and J gave up 1 base, with 3 bases separating them. CDR3 length: 11 amino acids. As DNA, the CDR3 is TGCGCCAGCAGATGGAACACTGAAGCTTTCTTT. This gives the protein CASRWNTEAFF.

The chain uses TRBV12-3 or TRBV12-4 and TRBJ2-7; 8 bases map to TRBD1. The trim removed 6 bases at V and 6 bases at J, leaving 7 bases unmatched. CDR3 length equals 13 residues. This CDR3 reads CASRLTGVGEQYV. The CDR3 DNA is TGTGCCAGCAGATTGACAGGGGTAGGCGAGCAGTACGTC.

The chain has TRBV20-1 and TRBJ2-2, with D perhaps TRBD1 (6 bases). CDR1 and CDR2 from the germline V gene are DFQATT and SNEGSKA (reference sequence). This CDR3 contains 13 residues. Trimming cost V 5 bases and J 3 bases, with 10 bases left between them. CDR3 sequence: CSAPGQDTGELFF. CDR3 nucleotide sequence: TGCAGTGCTCCGGGACAAGACACCGGGGAGCTGTTTTTT.

The chain couples TRBV25-1 to TRBJ1-1; D is undetermined. The CDR3 consists of 15 residues. V lost 0 bases and J lost 1, with 9 bases in between. Germline V CDR1 and CDR2: MGHDK, SYGVNS. The CDR3 region has the DNA TGTGCCAGCAGTGAATACCGAGGGAAGAACACTGAAGCTTTCTTT. Protein sequence: CASSEYRGKNTEAFF.

The chain couples TRBV27 to TRBJ1-6; D possibly corresponds to TRBD1 (6 bases). The V and J ends lost 5 bases and 10 bases respectively, with 12 bases between them. Per the germline V gene, CDR1 is MNHEY and CDR2 is SMNVEV (reference sequence). The CDR3 extends over 13 amino acids. The CDR3 nucleotides read TGTGCCAGCAGTCTTGGGGGGCTCTCACCCCTCCACTTT. Protein: CASSLGGLSPLHF.

J is TRBJ1-2 and V is TRBV5-1; D is ambiguous. V gave up 0 bases and J gave up 10 bases, with 10 bases separating them. CDR1 and CDR2 from the germline V gene are SGHRS and YFSETQ. The CDR3 contains 12 residues. CDR3 sequence: CASSLAGRDYTF. DNA of the CDR3: TGCGCCAGCAGCTTGGCGGGCAGAGACTACACCTTC.

The rearrangement joins TRBV3-1 to TRBJ1-1, with D hard to call. The CDR3 is made up of 12 amino acids. V lost 5 bases, J lost 1 base, and 5 bases lay in between. Germline loops: CDR1 LGHDT, CDR2 YNNKEL (reference sequence). CDR3 protein: CASSAGNTEAFF. CDR3 coding DNA: TGTGCCAGCAGCGCAGGGAACACTGAAGCTTTCTTT.

This chain's CDR3 is CSARGLGTSGGQETQYF. DNA of the CDR3: TGCAGTGCTAGAGGCCTAGGGACTAGCGGGGGCCAAGAGACCCAGTACTTC. This rearrangement joins TRBV20-1 to TRBJ2-5, with 14 bases that match TRBD2. CDR3 length: 17 amino acids. V trimming: 1 base; J trimming: 1 base; junction bases outside the gene matches: 5. Germline V gives CDR1 DFQATT, CDR2 SNEGSKA (reference sequence).

This chain uses TRBV11-3 with TRBJ2-2; D not resolved. Germline V CDR1 and CDR2: SGHNT, YENEEA. V lost 3 bases to trimming and J lost 3 bases, with 8 bases between them. The CDR3 extends over 14 amino acids. CDR3: CASSFRRDTGELFF. The CDR3 bases are TGTGCCAGCAGCTTTAGGAGAGACACCGGGGAGCTGTTTTTT.

This clonotype has just a few counts. The chain uses TRBV6-6 and TRBJ1-1, with 7 bases fitting TRBD1. Germline lookup yields CDR1 MNHNY and CDR2 SVGAGI (reference sequence). Trimming took 5 bases from V and 4 from J; bases not matched to a gene: 1. The CDR3 is 12 residues long. CDR3 loop: CASSQGGTEAFF. In DNA, the CDR3 is TGTGCCAGCAGTCAGGGGGGCACTGAAGCTTTCTTT.

The chain uses TRBV7-9 and TRBJ2-1; 7 nucleotides line up with TRBD2. Trimming cost V 5 bases and J 4 bases; bases outside gene matches: 8. This CDR3 region has 15 residues. The germline CDR1 and CDR2 sequences are SEHNR and FQNEAQ (reference sequence). Here the CDR3 DNA reads TGTGCCAGCAGCCCGCCGGGAGGAGAATACAATGAGCAGTTCTTC. Translating gives CASSPPGGEYNEQFF.

The V and J genes are TRBV7-2 and TRBJ2-7; 11 positions match TRBD2. V gave up 5 bases and J gave up 6 bases; unmatched junction bases: 9. Germline lookup yields CDR1 SGHTA and CDR2 FQGNSA. The CDR3 length is 15 residues. The CDR3, as DNA: TGTGCCAGCAGCCCAAATAGCGGGGGGGCCAGCGAGCAGTACTTC. It encodes CASSPNSGGASEQYF. Full variable domain (rest looked up from reference TRBV7-2 and TRBJ2-7): GAGVSQSPSNKVTEKGKDVELRCDPISGHTALYWYRQSLGQGLEFLIYFQGNSAPDKSGLPSDRFSAERTGGSVSTLTIQRTQQEDSAVYLCASSPNSGGASEQYFGPGTRLTVT.

The CDR3 protein is CASTLSGQVETQYF. In DNA, the CDR3 is TGTGCCAGCACCTTATCGGGGCAGGTAGAGACCCAGTACTTC. The chain is built from TRBV9 and TRBJ2-5; D is tentatively TRBD1 or TRBD2 (5 bases each). V was cut by 6 bases and J by 4 bases, with 16 bases left in between. There are 14 residues in the CDR3. Germline-derived CDR1 and CDR2 are SGDLS and YYNGEE.

This rearrangement joins TRBV15 to TRBJ2-5, with 7 bases lining up with TRBD1. The CDR3 length is 15 residues. The V and J ends lost 0 bases and 4 bases, in that order; junction bases with no gene match: 5. Germline V gives CDR1 LNHNV, CDR2 YYDKDF (reference sequence). This CDR3 is CATSREGSGGETQYF. Here the CDR3 DNA reads TGTGCCACCAGCAGAGAGGGGTCAGGGGGAGAGACCCAGTACTTC.

The rearrangement links TRBV29-1 to TRBJ2-2, with D possibly TRBD1 on 5 matching bases. The germline CDR1 and CDR2 sequences are SQVTM and ANQGSEA. V was shortened by 4 bases and J by 6 bases, with 9 bases between the two germline ends. The CDR3 spans 12 residues. The CDR3 DNA sequence: TGCAGCGTTGTTGGGGCCCCCGGGGAGCTGTTTTTT. Translating it yields CSVVGAPGELFF.